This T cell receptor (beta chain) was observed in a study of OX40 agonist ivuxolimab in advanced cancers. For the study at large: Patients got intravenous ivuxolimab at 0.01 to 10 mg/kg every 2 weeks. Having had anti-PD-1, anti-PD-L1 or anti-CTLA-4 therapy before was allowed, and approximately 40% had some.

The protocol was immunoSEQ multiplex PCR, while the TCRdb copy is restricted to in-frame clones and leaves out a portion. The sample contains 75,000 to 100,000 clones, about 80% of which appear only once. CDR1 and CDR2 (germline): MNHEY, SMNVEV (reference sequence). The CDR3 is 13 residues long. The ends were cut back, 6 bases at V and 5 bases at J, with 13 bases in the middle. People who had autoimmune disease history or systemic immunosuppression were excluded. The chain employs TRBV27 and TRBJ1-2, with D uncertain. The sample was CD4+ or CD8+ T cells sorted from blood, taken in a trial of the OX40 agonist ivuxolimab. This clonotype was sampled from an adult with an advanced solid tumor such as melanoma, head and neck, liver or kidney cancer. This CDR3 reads CASRAADSYGYTF. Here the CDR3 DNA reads TGTGCCAGCAGAGCGGCAGACTCATATGGCTACACCTTC.